The 6 T cell receptor beta chains listed next were all sequenced from one sample in a study of Ad26.COV2.S vaccination and SARS-CoV-2 variants. Clones were read by immunoSEQ multiplex PCR, and TCRdb kept only the in-frame ones, dropping some. The data contain around 170,000 clones, around 85% of them singletons. Sequenced material: peripheral blood, taken after recovery from COVID-19. These receptors all come from a human donor who had recovered from COVID-19.

The sample holds a few counts of this clone. The chain is built from TRBV27 and TRBJ2-7; 8 positions match TRBD2. The J segment lost 5 bases and the V segment lost 6 bases, leaving 9 bases of the junction unmatched. This CDR3 comprises 14 residues. The germline CDR1 and CDR2 sequences are MNHEY and SMNVEV (reference sequence). The CDR3 DNA is TGTGCCAGCAGGACGACTAGCGTGAGAAACGAGCAGTACTTC. It codes for CASRTTSVRNEQYF.

The chain combines TRBV5-8 with TRBJ2-7; D uncertain. Trimming shortened V by 2 bases and J by 1 base, and 1 base separated the two germline ends. The germline gives CDR1 SGHTS, CDR2 YDEGEE. The CDR3 length is 11 residues. CDR3 coding DNA: TGTGCCAGCAGCTTTTCCTACGAGCAGTACTTC. It yields the protein CASSFSYEQYF. Variable domain in full (rest from reference TRBV5-8 and TRBJ2-7): EAGVTQSPTHLIKTRGQQATLRCSPISGHTSVYWYQQALGLGLQFLLWYDEGEERNRGNFPPRFSGRQFPNYSSELNVNALELEDSALYLCASSFSYEQYFGPGTRLTVT.

V usage is TRBV7-2 and J usage is TRBJ1-2; no clear D. This CDR3 comprises 10 residues. Germline values: CDR1 SGHTA, CDR2 FQGNSA. Trimming shortened V by 5 bases and J by 7 bases, and 5 bases separated the two germline ends. The CDR3 loop is CASSGLGYTF. CDR3 coding DNA: TGTGCCAGCAGCGGACTTGGCTACACCTTC.

The gene calls are TRBV18 and TRBJ1-2; no clear D. The CDR3 loop spans 13 amino acids. Germline lookup yields CDR1 KGHSH and CDR2 LQKENI. The V gene lost 3 bases and the J gene lost 5 bases, with 10 bases spanning the gap. CDR3 in DNA: TGTGCCAGCTCACCCGGTCAGAGATATGGCTACACCTTC. This translates into CASSPGQRYGYTF. The variable domain in full, with the rest retrieved from reference TRBV18 and TRBJ1-2, is NAGVMQNPRHLVRRRGQEARLRCSPMKGHSHVYWYRQLPEEGLKFMVYLQKENIIDESGMPKERFSAEFPKEGPSILRIQQVVRGDSAAYFCASSPGQRYGYTFGSGTRLTVV.

The V and J genes are TRBV7-7 and TRBJ2-1; 8 positions agree with TRBD2. V lost 4 bases and J lost 4; bases outside the gene matches: 3. Germline CDR1 is SSHAT and CDR2 is FNYEAQ (reference sequence). The CDR3 spans 14 residues. The CDR3 loop reads CASSSASGYNEQFF. The CDR3, as DNA: TGTGCCAGCAGCTCGGCTAGCGGGTACAATGAGCAGTTCTTC.

V usage is TRBV2 and J usage is TRBJ1-5; no firm D call. Looked up from germline, CDR1 is SNHLY and CDR2 is FYNNEI. V shed 6 bases and J shed 3 bases, with 9 bases lying between them. The CDR3 loop spans 13 amino acids. The CDR3, as DNA: TGTGCCAGCAGAAAACTGAACAATCAGCCCCAGCATTTT. Amino acid sequence: CASRKLNNQPQHF. Together with reference TRBV2 and TRBJ1-5, the CDR3 gives the full variable domain: EPEVTQTPSHQVTQMGQEVILRCVPISNHLYFYWYRQILGQKVEFLVSFYNNEISEKSEIFDDQFSVERPDGSNFTLKIRSTKLEDSAMYFCASRKLNNQPQHFGDGTRLSIL.